This T cell receptor beta chain stems from a study of T cell repertoires in cytomegalovirus infection (dated by TCRdb to between 2018 and 2020). About the investigation overall: The HLA type of each donor mattered for the analysis, because public TCR beta signatures pointed to carriage of CMV infection along with the matching HLA type. Points the paper makes about the study in general: Carriers of CMV infection plus the relevant HLA type were discriminated by the cumulative frequency of public TCR beta family members in the study cohort and in an independent roughly 370-donor cohort. The ex vivo response was dominated by HLA-C-restricted CMV-specific TCR beta clonotypes, and the single most frequent clonotype in two of eight donors was supplied by these HLA-C-restricted clonotypes.

From the germline V gene (reference sequence), CDR1 is LNHNV and CDR2 is YYDKDF. The CDR3 numbers 19 residues from cysteine through phenylalanine. The only DNA kept is the CDR3, 57 bases in frame from the first base. V is pruned by 2 bases and J by 4 bases, leaving 17 bases of the junction without a gene match. Sequencing used an Illumina HiSeq 1500. The public reads were reanalyzed by TCRdb: fastp trimming at Q25, MiXCR alignment, in-frame beta chains only. Entries that share a CDR3 protein sequence are merged under the most common genes and DNA. This sample gives about 130,000 distinct CDR3 sequences in total; more than 20% of them show up just once. The ten largest make up 34% of the sample. This clonotype appeared a few times. Its antigen is not yet known. Base qualities were left out, and no much larger clone turns up one base away.

Source material: PBMCs, sequenced either directly or after in vitro stimulation (not recorded which). The chain couples TRBV15 to TRBJ2-7, with TRBD2 matching 10 junction bases. The TCR comes from a human donor in good health (CMV status not recorded). Some clones in this sample may be carry-over from other donors' samples. Here the CDR3 is given as CATSRTGEIWTSGRYEQYF. Here is the DNA: TGTGCCACCAGCAGAACCGGTGAAATATGGACTAGCGGAAGATACGAGCAGTACTTC.